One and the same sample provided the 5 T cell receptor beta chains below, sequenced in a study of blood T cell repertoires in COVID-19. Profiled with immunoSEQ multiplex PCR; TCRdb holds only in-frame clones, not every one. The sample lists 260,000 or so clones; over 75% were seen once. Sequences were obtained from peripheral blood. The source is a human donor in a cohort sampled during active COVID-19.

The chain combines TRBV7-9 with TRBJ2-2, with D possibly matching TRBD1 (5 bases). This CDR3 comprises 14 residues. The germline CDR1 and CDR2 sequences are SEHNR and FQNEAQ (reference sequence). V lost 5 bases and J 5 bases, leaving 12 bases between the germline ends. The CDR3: CASSPDKPTGELFF. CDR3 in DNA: TGTGCCAGCAGCCCGGACAAACCTACCGGGGAGCTGTTTTTT.

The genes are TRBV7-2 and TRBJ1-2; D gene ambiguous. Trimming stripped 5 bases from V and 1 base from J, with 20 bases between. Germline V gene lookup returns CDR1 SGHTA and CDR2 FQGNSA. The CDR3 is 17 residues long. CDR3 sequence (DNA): TGTGCCAGCAGCATAGACCGGGCCGCCGGACTTAACTATGGCTACACCTTC. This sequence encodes CASSIDRAAGLNYGYTF.

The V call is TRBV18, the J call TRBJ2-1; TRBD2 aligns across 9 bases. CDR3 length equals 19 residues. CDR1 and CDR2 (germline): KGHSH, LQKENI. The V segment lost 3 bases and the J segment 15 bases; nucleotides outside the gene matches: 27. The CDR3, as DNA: TGTGCCAGCTCACCTGTTAGCGGGGGTGGATCACTACGTCTAAGCGCCGCGTTCTTC. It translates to CASSPVSGGGSLRLSAAFF.

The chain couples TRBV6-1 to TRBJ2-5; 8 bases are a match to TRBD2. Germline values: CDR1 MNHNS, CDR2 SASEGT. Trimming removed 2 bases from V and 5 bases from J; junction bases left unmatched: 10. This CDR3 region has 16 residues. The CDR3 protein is CASSEWVAGLEETQYF. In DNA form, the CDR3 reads TGTGCCAGCAGTGAATGGGTAGCGGGGCTGGAGGAGACCCAGTACTTC.

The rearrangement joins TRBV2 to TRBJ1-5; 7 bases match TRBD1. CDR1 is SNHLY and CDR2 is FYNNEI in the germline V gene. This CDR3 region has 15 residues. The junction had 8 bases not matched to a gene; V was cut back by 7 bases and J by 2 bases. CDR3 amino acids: CASILGRGGNQPQHF. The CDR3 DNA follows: TGTGCCAGCATCTTGGGCAGGGGGGGCAATCAGCCCCAGCATTTT.